A selection of T cell receptor beta chains follows, all from one sample in a study of CD8+ T cells in alopecia areata. Assay: immunoSEQ multiplex PCR; the TCRdb copy retains only in-frame clones and omits some. The table records about 270,000 clones, over 45% of them present only once. Material: CD4+ T cells sorted from blood, obtained between weeks 51 and 52, from a patient treated with tofacitinib. Source of these receptors: a human donor with alopecia areata. Each CDR3 is given with its conserved first and last residue. D genes are given only for firm matches. Clone size is not always given. Where it is, it says once, few, many or a class for expanded clones.

TRBV5-1	.	TRBJ1-5	.	TGCGCCAGCAGCTTGGGGGCCGTCGCGGGTCAGCCCCAGCATTTT	CASSLGAVAGQPQHF
TRBV29-1	.	TRBJ1-5	.	TGCAGCGCCGGAGGGAATAGCAATCAGCCCCAGCATTTT	CSAGGNSNQPQHF
TRBV6-5	TRBD1	TRBJ2-3	.	TGTGCCAGCAGTTCACTCGACAGGGGGCGCACAGATACGCAGTATTTT	CASSSLDRGRTDTQYF
TRBV6-5	TRBD1	TRBJ1-1	.	TGTGCCAGCAGGTACACAGGGGGAACTGAAGCTTTCTTT	CASRYTGGTEAFF
TRBV20-1	.	TRBJ2-7	once	TGCAGTGCTAGCCCCAGGGACGAGCAGTACTTC	CSASPRDEQYF
TRBV6-5	.	TRBJ1-2	few	TGTGCCAGCAGTGGCAGGGAAAATGGCTACACCTTC	CASSGRENGYTF
TRBV11-2	.	TRBJ2-7	.	TGTGCCAGCAGCCCTTCCCAGGAGAGCTACGAGCAGTACTTC	CASSPSQESYEQYF
TRBV5-1	TRBD1	TRBJ2-7	.	TGCGCCAGCAGCCCGACAGGGGCCAGCTACGAGCAGTACTTC	CASSPTGASYEQYF
TRBV6-5	.	TRBJ2-2	.	TGTGCCAGCAGCCAACCGAACACCGGGGAGCTGTTTTTT	CASSQPNTGELFF
TRBV2	.	TRBJ2-1	.	TGTGCCAGCAGTTCCCCCCCGGCTGGTCCCTACAATGAGCAGTTCTTC	CASSSPPAGPYNEQFF
TRBV2	TRBD2	TRBJ2-5	few	TGTGCCAGCAGTGACGCGGGGGATGCCAAGACCCAGTACTTC	CASSDAGDAKTQYF
TRBV30	TRBD2	TRBJ2-2	.	TGTGCCTGGAGCCCTCTAGCGGGGTTTACCACCGGGGAGCTGTTTTTT	CAWSPLAGFTTGELFF
TRBV9	.	TRBJ2-3	.	TGTGCCAGCAGCGGCCCCAGGTGGACAGATACGCAGTATTTT	CASSGPRWTDTQYF
TRBV29-1	TRBD1	TRBJ2-5	.	TGCAGCGTCGGACCGGGACAGGTCCTACCTCAAGAGACCCAGTACTTC	CSVGPGQVLPQETQYF
TRBV14	TRBD1	TRBJ2-1	.	TGTGCCAGCAGCCCAAGGGCAGGGGGCTACAATGAGCAGTTCTTC	CASSPRAGGYNEQFF
TRBV7-2	.	TRBJ1-1	.	TGTGCCAGCACAGGCCGGGACGTGAACACTGAAGCTTTCTTT	CASTGRDVNTEAFF
TRBV29-1	.	TRBJ2-5	.	TGCAGCGTCGTCTCCGGACCCGAGACCCAGTACTTC	CSVVSGPETQYF
TRBV29-1	TRBD1	TRBJ2-3	.	TGCAGCGTTGAAAGACAGGGGAACACAGATACGCAGTATTTT	CSVERQGNTDTQYF
TRBV5-1	.	TRBJ1-2	few	TGCGCCAGCAGCTGGGACGTCTCCTATGGCTACACCTTC	CASSWDVSYGYTF
TRBV5-1	.	TRBJ2-5	.	TGCGCCAGCAGCTTGGCCGGGTCTCAAGAGACCCAGTACTTC	CASSLAGSQETQYF
TRBV30	.	TRBJ1-1	.	TGTGCCTGGAACGCAGGGATGAACACTGAAGCTTTCTTT	CAWNAGMNTEAFF
TRBV29-1	.	TRBJ1-1	.	TGCAGCGGAGCAGGGTTGAACACTGAAGCTTTCTTT	CSGAGLNTEAFF
TRBV7-9	.	TRBJ1-2	few	TGTGCCAGCACCAATCTCGAATATGGCTACACCTTC	CASTNLEYGYTF
TRBV27	.	TRBJ2-7	.	TGTGCCAGCAGTTCACGAGAAGGGCCAGCGGGCGAGCAGTACTTC	CASSSREGPAGEQYF
TRBV6-5	TRBD1	TRBJ1-6	.	TGTGCCAGCAGTGGGGCGTCGACAGGGGGGGGCCTCCACTTT	CASSGASTGGGLHF
TRBV5-1	.	TRBJ2-5	.	TGCGCCAGCAGGGCTACTACAGGGACTCAGGGGGCCCAGTACTTC	CASRATTGTQGAQYF
TRBV6-5	TRBD2	TRBJ2-1	.	TGTGCCAGCACCCGACTAGCGGGGTACAATGAGCAGTTCTTC	CASTRLAGYNEQFF
TRBV7-3	TRBD2	TRBJ2-1	.	TGTGCCAGCAGCAAAGCTAGCGGGGAAGGGAATGAGCAGTTCTTC	CASSKASGEGNEQFF
TRBV5-4	.	TRBJ2-6	.	TGTGCCAGCAGCTCGACAGGAACCGGGGCCAACGTCCTGACTTTC	CASSSTGTGANVLTF
TRBV7-2	.	TRBJ2-5	.	TGTGCCAGCAGCCCCCGGGTGGGGACCCAGTACTTC	CASSPRVGTQYF
TRBV9	.	TRBJ1-6	.	TGTGCCAGCAGCGTAGAGGCGCACTCTAATTCACCCCTCCACTTT	CASSVEAHSNSPLHF
TRBV5-6	TRBD1	TRBJ2-3	.	TGTGCCAGCAGCTTGTGGGACAGGGGGCGAATCATAGATACGCAGTATTTT	CASSLWDRGRIIDTQYF
TRBV20-1	.	TRBJ2-7	.	TGCAGCGTGGGTTCCTACGAGCAGTACTTC	CSVGSYEQYF
TRBV29-1	.	TRBJ1-1	.	TGCAGCGTGGGGGGTAGGGACACTGAAGCTTTCTTT	CSVGGRDTEAFF
TRBV6-6	.	TRBJ2-5	.	TGTGCCAGCAGTTACTCACGAGAGACCCAGTACTTC	CASSYSRETQYF
TRBV4-2	.	TRBJ2-5	.	TGTGCCAGCAGCCAAGTCCAGAGCGGCTCGCAAGAGACCCAGTACTTC	CASSQVQSGSQETQYF
TRBV9	TRBD2	TRBJ2-5	.	TGTGCCAGCAGCGTAGCTCCCGGTCTAGCGGGGGGGGCTCAAGAGACCCAGTACTTC	CASSVAPGLAGGAQETQYF
TRBV6-1	.	TRBJ1-5	once	TGTGCCAGCAGTGGGAGTAGGACAGCGGCAAATCAGCCCCAGCATTTT	CASSGSRTAANQPQHF
TRBV25-1	TRBD1	TRBJ1-2	.	TGTGCCAGCTCTGGGGACAGGAGCCGACACTATGGCTACACCTTC	CASSGDRSRHYGYTF
TRBV10-3	TRBD2	TRBJ2-4	.	TGTGCCATCACCCAGGTCAAATGGCGGGGGTTAGCCAAAAACATTCAGTACTTC	CAITQVKWRGLAKNIQYF
TRBV4-3	.	TRBJ2-3	.	TGCGCCAGCAGCCAAGATGTCGGGGCTACGCAGTATTTT	CASSQDVGATQYF
TRBV29-1	.	TRBJ2-3	few	TGCAGCGTTGAAGGGAAATTAAGAGGCACAGATACGCAGTATTTT	CSVEGKLRGTDTQYF
TRBV7-8	.	TRBJ2-1	.	TGTGCCAGCAGCTTAGCAGACAGAGGAACCTACAATGAGCAGTTCTTC	CASSLADRGTYNEQFF
TRBV29-1	.	TRBJ2-5	.	TGCAGCCTTGCAGGGGAGGCGGAGACCCAGTACTTC	CSLAGEAETQYF
TRBV29-1	.	TRBJ2-3	.	TGCAGCGTTCGGTATTCCCAGCAAGGCCTGGGGGATACGCAGTATTTT	CSVRYSQQGLGDTQYF
TRBV9	.	TRBJ1-1	.	TGTGCCAGCAGCGTCGGGCCTCTGGGGTCCACTGAAGCTTTCTTT	CASSVGPLGSTEAFF
TRBV9	.	TRBJ2-3	.	TGTGCCAGCAGCCCCCGGACAGCAGTCACAGATACGCAGTATTTT	CASSPRTAVTDTQYF
TRBV5-6	.	TRBJ2-5	.	TGTGCCAGCAGCTTAGAAAGAGGGTACCAAGAGACCCAGTACTTC	CASSLERGYQETQYF
TRBV4-3	.	TRBJ1-2	.	TGCGCCAGCAGCCAAAGGGCCAGGGATGCCTACACCTTC	CASSQRARDAYTF
TRBV19	.	TRBJ2-7	few	TGTGCCAGTAGTATTAAGGATGGGAGCTCCTACGAGCAGTACTTC	CASSIKDGSSYEQYF
TRBV7-2	.	TRBJ2-1	.	TGTGCCAGCAGCTTAGTAGGGGGTGAGCAGTTCTTC	CASSLVGGEQFF
TRBV12-5	.	TRBJ2-6	.	TGTGCTAGTGCCGCATCAGGGGCCAACGTCCTGACTTTC	CASAASGANVLTF
TRBV7-9	.	TRBJ1-2	.	TGTGCCAGCAGCCCCGACGGGAACTATGGCTACACCTTC	CASSPDGNYGYTF
TRBV25-1	.	TRBJ1-4	.	TGTGCCAGCAGTGATCCTACCGGGACTAATGAAAAACTGTTTTTT	CASSDPTGTNEKLFF